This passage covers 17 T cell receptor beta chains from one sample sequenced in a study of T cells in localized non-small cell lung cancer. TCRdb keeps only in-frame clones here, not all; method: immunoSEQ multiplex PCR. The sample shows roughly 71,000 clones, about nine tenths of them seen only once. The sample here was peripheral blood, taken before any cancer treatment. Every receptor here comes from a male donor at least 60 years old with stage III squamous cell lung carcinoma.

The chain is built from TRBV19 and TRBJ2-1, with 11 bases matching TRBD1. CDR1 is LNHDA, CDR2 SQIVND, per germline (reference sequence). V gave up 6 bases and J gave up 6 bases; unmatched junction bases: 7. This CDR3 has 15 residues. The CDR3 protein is CASRRGDRGINEQFF. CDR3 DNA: TGTGCCAGTAGGAGAGGGGACAGGGGGATCAATGAGCAGTTCTTC.

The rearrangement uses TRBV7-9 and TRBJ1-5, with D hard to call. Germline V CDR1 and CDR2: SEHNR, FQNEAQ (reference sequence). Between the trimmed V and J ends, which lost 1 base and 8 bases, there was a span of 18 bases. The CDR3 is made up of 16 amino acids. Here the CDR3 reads CASSLGLNSPGEPQHF. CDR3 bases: TGTGCCAGCAGCTTAGGGTTGAACAGTCCAGGAGAGCCCCAGCATTTT.

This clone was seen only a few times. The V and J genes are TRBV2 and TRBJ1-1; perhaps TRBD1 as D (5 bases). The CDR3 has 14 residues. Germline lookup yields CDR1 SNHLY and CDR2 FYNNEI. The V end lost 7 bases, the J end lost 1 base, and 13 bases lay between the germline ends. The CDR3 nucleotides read TGTGCCAGCACGGGGCTTATGGGGAACACTGAAGCTTTCTTT. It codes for CASTGLMGNTEAFF. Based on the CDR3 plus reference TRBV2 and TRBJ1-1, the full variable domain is EPEVTQTPSHQVTQMGQEVILRCVPISNHLYFYWYRQILGQKVEFLVSFYNNEISEKSEIFDDQFSVERPDGSNFTLKIRSTKLEDSAMYFCASTGLMGNTEAFFGQGTRLTVV.

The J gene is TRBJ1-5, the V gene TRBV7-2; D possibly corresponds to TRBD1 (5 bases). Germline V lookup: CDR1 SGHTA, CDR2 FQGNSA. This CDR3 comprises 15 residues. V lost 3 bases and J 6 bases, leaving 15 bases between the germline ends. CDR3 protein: CASSFTGGYVQPQHF. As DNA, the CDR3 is TGTGCCAGCAGCTTCACGGGGGGTTACGTTCAGCCCCAGCATTTT.

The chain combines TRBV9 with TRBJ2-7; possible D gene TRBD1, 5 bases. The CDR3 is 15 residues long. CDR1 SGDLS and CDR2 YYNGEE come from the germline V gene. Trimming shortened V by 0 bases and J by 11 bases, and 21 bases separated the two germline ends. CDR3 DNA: TGTGCCAGCAGCGTAGACCATATAGGAGTAAAAGGGGAGTACTTC. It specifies CASSVDHIGVKGEYF.

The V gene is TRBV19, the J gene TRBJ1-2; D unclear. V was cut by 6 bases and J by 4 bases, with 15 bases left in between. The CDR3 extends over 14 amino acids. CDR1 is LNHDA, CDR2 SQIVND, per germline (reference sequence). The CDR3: CASRNGEKGYGYTF. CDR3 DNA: TGTGCCAGTAGGAATGGGGAAAAGGGCTATGGCTACACCTTC. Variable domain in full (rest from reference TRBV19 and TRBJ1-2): DGGITQSPKYLFRKEGQNVTLSCEQNLNHDAMYWYRQDPGQGLRLIYYSQIVNDFQKGDIAEGYSVSREKKESFPLTVTSAQKNPTAFYLCASRNGEKGYGYTFGSGTRLTVV.

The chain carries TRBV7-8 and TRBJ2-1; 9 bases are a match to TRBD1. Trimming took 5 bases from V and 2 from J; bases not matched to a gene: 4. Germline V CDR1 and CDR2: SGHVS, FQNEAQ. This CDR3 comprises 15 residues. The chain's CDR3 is CASSPRQGAYNEQFF. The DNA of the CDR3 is TGTGCCAGCAGCCCTAGACAGGGGGCCTACAATGAGCAGTTCTTC.

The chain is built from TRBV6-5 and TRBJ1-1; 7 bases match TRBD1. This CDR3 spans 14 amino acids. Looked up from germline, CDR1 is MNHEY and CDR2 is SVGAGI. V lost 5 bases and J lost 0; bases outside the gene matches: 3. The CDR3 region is CASSKTGVNTEAFF. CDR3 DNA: TGTGCCAGCAGTAAAACAGGGGTGAACACTGAAGCTTTCTTT.

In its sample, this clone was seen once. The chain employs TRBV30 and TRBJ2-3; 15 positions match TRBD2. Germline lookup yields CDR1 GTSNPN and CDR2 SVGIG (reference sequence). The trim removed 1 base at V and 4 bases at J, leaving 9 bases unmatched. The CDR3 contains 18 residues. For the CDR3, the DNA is TGTGCCTGGAGTGGGACTAGCGGGGGGGCCATCTCCCCAGATACGCAGTATTTT. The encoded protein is CAWSGTSGGAISPDTQYF.

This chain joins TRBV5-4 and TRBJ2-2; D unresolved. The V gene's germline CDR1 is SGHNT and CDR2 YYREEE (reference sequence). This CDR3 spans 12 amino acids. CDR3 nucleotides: TGTGGTTCCAATAAGGTCGGCGGGGAGCTGTTTTTT. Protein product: CGSNKVGGELFF.

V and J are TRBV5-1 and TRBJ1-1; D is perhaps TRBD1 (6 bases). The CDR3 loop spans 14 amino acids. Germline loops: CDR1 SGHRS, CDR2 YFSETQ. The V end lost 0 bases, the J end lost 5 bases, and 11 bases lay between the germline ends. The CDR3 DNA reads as TGCGCCAGCAGCTTGGAGGCAGGGGTGACTGAAGCTTTCTTT. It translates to CASSLEAGVTEAFF.

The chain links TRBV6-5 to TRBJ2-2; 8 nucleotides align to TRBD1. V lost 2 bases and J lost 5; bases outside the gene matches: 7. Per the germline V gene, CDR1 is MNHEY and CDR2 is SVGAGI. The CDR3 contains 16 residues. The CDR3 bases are TGTGCCAGCAGTTACCAGGACAGGGTTATTACCGGGGAGCTGTTTTTT. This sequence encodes CASSYQDRVITGELFF.

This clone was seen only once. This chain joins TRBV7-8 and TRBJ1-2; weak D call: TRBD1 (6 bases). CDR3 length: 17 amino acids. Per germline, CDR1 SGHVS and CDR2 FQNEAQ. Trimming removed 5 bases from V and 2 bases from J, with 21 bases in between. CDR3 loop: CASSPNRGTSKNYGYTF. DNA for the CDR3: TGTGCCAGCAGCCCCAATAGGGGGACGTCAAAAAACTATGGCTACACCTTC.

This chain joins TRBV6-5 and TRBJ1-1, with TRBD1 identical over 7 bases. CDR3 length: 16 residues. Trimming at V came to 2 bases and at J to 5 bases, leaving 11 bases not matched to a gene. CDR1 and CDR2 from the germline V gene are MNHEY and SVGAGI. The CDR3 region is CASSYKGATGKTEAFF. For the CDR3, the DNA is TGTGCCAGCAGTTACAAGGGGGCCACGGGGAAAACTGAAGCTTTCTTT.

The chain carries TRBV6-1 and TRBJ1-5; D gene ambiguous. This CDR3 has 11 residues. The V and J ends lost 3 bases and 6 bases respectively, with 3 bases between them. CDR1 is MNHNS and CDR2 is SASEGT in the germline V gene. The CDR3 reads CASSDPQPQHF. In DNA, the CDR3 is TGTGCCAGCAGTGACCCTCAGCCCCAGCATTTT.

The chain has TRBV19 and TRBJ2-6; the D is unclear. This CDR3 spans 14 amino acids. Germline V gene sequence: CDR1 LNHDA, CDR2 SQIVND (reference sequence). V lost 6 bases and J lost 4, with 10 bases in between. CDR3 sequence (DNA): TGTGCCAGTAGCCCAGGCCCCGGGGCCAACGTCCTGACTTTC. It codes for CASSPGPGANVLTF.

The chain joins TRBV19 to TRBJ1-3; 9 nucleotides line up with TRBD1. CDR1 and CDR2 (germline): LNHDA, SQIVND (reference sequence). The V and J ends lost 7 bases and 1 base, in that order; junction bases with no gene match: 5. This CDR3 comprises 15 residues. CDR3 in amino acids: CASTQQGASGNTIYF. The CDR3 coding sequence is TGTGCCAGTACCCAACAGGGGGCGTCTGGAAACACCATATATTTT.